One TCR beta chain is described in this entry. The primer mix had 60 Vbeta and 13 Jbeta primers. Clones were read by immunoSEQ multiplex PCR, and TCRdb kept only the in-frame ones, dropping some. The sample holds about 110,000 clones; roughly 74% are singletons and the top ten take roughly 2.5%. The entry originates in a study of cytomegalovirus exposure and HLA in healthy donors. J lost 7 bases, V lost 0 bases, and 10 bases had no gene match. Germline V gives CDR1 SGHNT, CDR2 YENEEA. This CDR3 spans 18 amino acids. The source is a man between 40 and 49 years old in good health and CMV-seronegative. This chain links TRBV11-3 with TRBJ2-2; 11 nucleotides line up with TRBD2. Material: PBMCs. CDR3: CASSLETSGGPSSGELFF. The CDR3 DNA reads TGTGCCAGCAGCTTAGAAACTAGCGGGGGCCCGTCGAGCGGGGAGCTGTTTTTT.